This TCR beta chain came from a study of blood T cells in healthy people across ages (dated by TCRdb to the mid-2010s). General notes on the study: In model experiments, template switching captured about one uniquely barcoded TCR beta cDNA molecule for every two T cells. Age-related changes in TCR beta repertoire diversity were measured in the study by deep sequencing normalized with unique cDNA molecular identifiers. The donors were split into four age groups: young (average approximately 16 years), middle-aged (roughly 39), aged (roughly 60) and long-lived (roughly 80). The study analyzed two additional independent replicas of 1 million unique cDNA reads from the same blood draw for two donors, one aged 18 to 30 and one aged 80 or older.

Taken from the germline V gene (reference sequence), the CDR1 and CDR2 loops are SEHNR and FQNEAQ. The CDR3 covers 17 residues, taking in both the cysteine and the phenylalanine. Only CDR3 DNA is held: 51 bases, read in frame from base 1. This clonotype was found a few times. The target of this receptor is not known. The sample holds no much larger clone one base away, and base qualities are not on file. The library was obtained by 5' RACE. The sample was run on an Illumina HiSeq 2500. A second 7 to 11 cycle PCR used a sample-barcoded 5' primer and a J-beta primer mix. Each TCR beta cDNA molecule received a unique molecular identifier from a template-switch 5' adaptor carrying 12 random nucleotides. Each sample yielded at least 2.5 million CDR3-containing paired-end reads. The Mint cDNA synthesis kit, primed by a TRBC-specific oligonucleotide, was used to synthesize first-strand cDNA from all RNA. After uracil-DNA glycosylase treatment, a first 18-cycle PCR used universal primers M1SS and BC2_uni_R on all cDNA. Processing in the source paper ran as follows. For normalization, 1 million high-quality reads were randomly selected from each sample, with every read carrying a distinct molecular identifier. Instead of being binned into consensus sequences, reads that shared molecular identifiers were thrown out. MiTCR, set to a Q25 quality threshold and the strictest error-elimination algorithm, was used for CDR3 identification, clonotype clustering and error correction. A nonparametric unseen species model using Euler transformation provided a lower-bound estimate of total TCR beta diversity. TCRdb reworked the public reads: Q25 trimming with fastp, MiXCR clone assembly, productive beta chains retained. Every CDR3 protein is listed once, alongside the most common genes and DNA of its rows. The V and J calls were not made by the authors but by TCRdb's processing. The sample records 750,000 to 950,000 distinct CDR3 sequences, 25% to 30% of which are singletons. The top ten clonotypes cover around 3% of the sample.

Systemically healthy Caucasian individuals from Russia, approximately 39 in total and aged about 6 to 100 years, were included as donors. Each donor gave roughly 9.5 milliliters of peripheral blood, collected into EDTA-treated Vacutainer tubes. PBMCs were isolated by Ficoll-Paque density-gradient centrifugation, with at least 6.5 million obtained per sample. Total RNA, at least 6 micrograms per sample, was extracted from PBMCs with Trizol reagent. For every donor, flow cytometry on a PBMC aliquot measured the percentage of naive CD45RAhigh/CD27high T cells. Overall study results and their limits: Observed TCR beta diversity per million T cells fell roughly linearly with age, and a significant reduction was already apparent by age around 40. Compared with the aged group, the long-lived group had more naive CD4+ T cells, fewer expanded clones and increased TCR diversity, suggesting age selection. Bulk unsorted PBMC profiling prevented conclusive comparison of naive and antigen-experienced compartments. There was a strong correlation between observed TCR beta diversity and the percentage of naive T cells measured by flow cytometry. Estimates of total diversity based on one million sequenced T cells were considered lower bounds and underestimates. Because donor CMV infection status was unknown, age-related changes in expanded clonotypes were potentially confounded.

A further study also used this sample, focusing on T cells of mothers and their children. Per the second study: Donors were nine systemically healthy Caucasian individuals: three mothers and their six children. cDNA synthesis consumed the entire amount of extracted RNA, loaded at 1.5 ug RNA in each 15 ul reaction. Sample barcodes and 2-4 random nucleotides were added via the M1S primer in the second PCR. Over 8 million TCR beta CDR3 reads came from each mother, compared with about 3.2 million reads from each child. Thymic selection shapes the output of TCR recombination in a similar way in related and unrelated pairs, and inherited differences have a minor effect. Normalized repertoire overlap was always slightly but never significantly higher in related than unrelated mother-child pairs. Persistent microchimeric T cell clones were not detected, at a sensitivity of 85 to 100 clones per million clonotypes. To look for features that set related mother-child pairs apart from unrelated individuals, the researchers ran deep NGS to compare the TCR beta repertoires of mothers and children. The mean age was 40 +/- 4 years for the mothers and roughly 11 +/- 4 years for the children. Libraries were sequenced on Illumina HiSeq 2000 with 100+100 nt paired-end reads after adapter ligation with NEBNext reagents. Mother and child libraries were prepared a month apart and sequenced in separate runs to prevent cross-contamination. For each donor, between roughly 500,000 and 2,200,000 distinct TCR beta clonotypes were identified. Naive TCR beta clonotypes were estimated from low-frequency clonotypes matched to each donor's FACS-determined naive share, without sorting.

The TCR comes from a boy aged 10-17 years in good health. Material for sequencing was blood. The chain uses TRBV7-9 and TRBJ2-5; 14 bases in the middle match TRBD2. The DNA matches TRBJ2-1 better at its end, which makes the J call doubtful. In nucleotides, the sequence is TGTGCCAGCAGCCTCACAGGGACTAGCGGGGGCTACAATGAGCAGTTCTTC. It is translated as CASSLTGTSGGYNEQFF.